This passage covers 10 T cell receptor beta chains from one sample sequenced in a study of beta chain features in type 1 diabetes (dated by TCRdb to the late 2010s). Library creation used the immunoSEQ multiplex PCR assay. The entire amount of isolated RNA was reverse transcribed using the High Capacity cDNA Reverse Transcription Kit, so the sequenced TCRB transcripts were expressed ones. As stored in TCRdb, this immuneACCESS dataset retains in-frame rearrangements with V and J assigned. A fraction of the clones does not appear; measured against another copy, unresolved V genes explain less than half of the discrepancy, and the remainder lacks a known reason. Counted in this sample were almost 350,000 clones; less than 20% of them appeared once. About 0.045% of the sample rests with the top ten. The sample taken for sequencing was naive CD4+ T cells from blood. The intended sense of this specimen's cell subset or site label: true naive CD4+ T cells. The receptors were gathered from a woman under 30 in good health.

The rearrangement uses TRBV19 and TRBJ2-7; D call uncertain. The CDR3 length is 14 residues. The V end was cut by 3 bases, the J end by 0 bases, with 9 bases between. CDR1 and CDR2 (germline): LNHDA, SQIVND (reference sequence). The CDR3 spells CASSMRRSSYEQYF. The CDR3 DNA reads TGTGCCAGTAGTATGAGGCGTAGCTCCTACGAGCAGTACTTC.

This clone was found a few times. The V call is TRBV4-1, the J call TRBJ2-1; 7 nucleotides agree with TRBD1. The germline V gene has CDR1 MGHRA and CDR2 YSYEKL. Trimming at V came to 4 bases and at J to 0 bases, leaving 6 bases not matched to a gene. The CDR3 length is 16 residues. The CDR3 sequence is CASSRSDRISYNEQFF. The CDR3 DNA reads TGCGCCAGCAGCCGGTCGGACAGGATCTCCTACAATGAGCAGTTCTTC.

As regards this clone: The sample carries other DNA sequences with the same CDR3. The chain recombines TRBV7-9 with TRBJ2-5; a possible D gene is TRBD2 (6 bases). Trimming left V 3 bases short and J 7 bases short, with 6 bases between. Germline-derived CDR1 and CDR2 are SEHNR and FQNEAQ (reference sequence). CDR3 size: 11 residues. The CDR3 DNA reads as TGTGCCAGCAGCTTGGGAGGGACCCAGTACTTC. The encoded protein is CASSLGGTQYF.

The sample holds a few counts of this clone. The chain has TRBV2 and TRBJ1-2; a possible D gene is TRBD1 (5 bases). V gave up 10 bases and J gave up 6 bases, with 21 bases separating them. From germline, CDR1 is SNHLY and CDR2 FYNNEI. This CDR3 has 14 residues. DNA for the CDR3: TGTGCCATCTCTCAGGGTATCAGGAGGGATGGCTACACCTTC. The encoded protein is CAISQGIRRDGYTF. Looking up the rest from reference TRBV2 and TRBJ1-2 gives the full variable domain: EPEVTQTPSHQVTQMGQEVILRCVPISNHLYFYWYRQILGQKVEFLVSFYNNEISEKSEIFDDQFSVERPDGSNFTLKIRSTKLEDSAMYFCAISQGIRRDGYTFGSGTRLTVV.

This clone came up a few times. V gene TRBV5-6 combines with J gene TRBJ1-2; tentatively, D is TRBD1 (6 bases). Germline lookup yields CDR1 SGHDT and CDR2 YYEEEE. The CDR3 length is 14 residues. V shed 2 bases and J shed 2 bases, with 10 bases lying between them. This CDR3 is CASSLGQYNYGYTF. DNA of the CDR3: TGTGCCAGCAGCTTAGGACAGTACAACTATGGCTACACCTTC.

This clone was counted only a few times. The chain links TRBV12-5 to TRBJ2-7, with TRBD2 identical over 7 bases. The junction had 14 bases not matched to a gene; V was cut back by 5 bases and J by 7 bases. Per the germline V gene, CDR1 is LGHNT and CDR2 is FRNRAP. This CDR3 has 15 amino acids. The CDR3 sequence: CASGPSMGGLGEQYF. The CDR3 DNA is TGTGCTAGTGGTCCCTCGATGGGTGGACTAGGAGAGCAGTACTTC.

This chain joins TRBV30 and TRBJ1-2; a weak D match, TRBD1 (5 bases). CDR1 is GTSNPN and CDR2 is SVGIG in the germline V gene (reference sequence). V gave up 4 bases and J gave up 1 base, with 19 bases separating them. This CDR3 is built from 16 residues. The CDR3 region is CAWTRLVGQGNYGYTF. In DNA, the CDR3 is TGTGCCTGGACCCGATTAGTCGGGCAGGGTAACTATGGCTACACCTTC.

V usage is TRBV7-9 and J usage is TRBJ2-1; maybe TRBD1 (6 bases). Between the trimmed V and J ends, which lost 4 bases and 4 bases, there was a span of 14 bases. Germline V CDR1 and CDR2: SEHNR, FQNEAQ (reference sequence). The CDR3 totals 15 residues. As DNA, the CDR3 is TGTGCCAGCAGCTCGAGGGGGACGGAGTACAATGAGCAGTTCTTC. Protein product: CASSSRGTEYNEQFF.

This clone was detected a few times. The V gene is TRBV29-1, the J gene TRBJ1-2; D unclear. V was cut by 4 bases and J by 2 bases, with 8 bases left in between. The CDR3 extends over 12 amino acids. Germline V gene sequence: CDR1 SQVTM, CDR2 ANQGSEA. The CDR3 sequence: CSVGDFNYGYTF. CDR3 bases: TGCAGCGTTGGTGACTTCAACTATGGCTACACCTTC.

V and J are TRBV27 and TRBJ2-3, with TRBD1 as a possible D gene (5 bases). V lost 4 bases, J lost 0 bases, and 17 bases lay in between. The length of the CDR3 is 17 residues. CDR1 and CDR2 (germline): MNHEY, SMNVEV (reference sequence). The CDR3 bases are TGTGCCAGCAGTTCCTACCTCACAGGCCCTAGCACAGATACGCAGTATTTT. The encoded protein is CASSSYLTGPSTDTQYF.